Listed below are T cell receptor beta chains from one sample, sequenced in a study of T-cell memory formation after mild COVID-19. TCRdb ran MiXCR on the 5' RACE reads and lists one entry per CDR3 protein. Of 400,000 to 500,000 distinct CDR3 sequences listed, around 19% are singletons. The sequenced sample consisted of PBMCs or a T cell subset sorted from them (not recorded which). The origin of the receptors is an adult woman who had mild COVID-19 (a few samples of this study predate the infection). Cell type and time point are not known. Both conserved end residues are part of each CDR3. The order of the fields is V gene, clone size, D gene, J gene, CDR3 DNA, CDR3 protein. A D gene is named only where the DNA matches it firmly. Clone size is not always given. Where it is, it says once, few, many or a class for expanded clones.

V gene: TRBV7-9; clone size: -; D gene: TRBD1; J gene: TRBJ1-3; CDR3 DNA: TGTGCCAGCAGCTTAGCGCGGGGAGGGGGCCCCTCTGGAAACACCATATATTTT; CDR3 protein: CASSLARGGGPSGNTIYF
V gene: TRBV29-1; clone size: -; D gene: TRBD2; J gene: TRBJ2-3; CDR3 DNA: TGCAGCGTTGATTTAATTTTACGCTCTAGCGGGAGGGTTGAAGATACGCAGTATTTT; CDR3 protein: CSVDLILRSSGRVEDTQYF
V gene: TRBV4-3; clone size: -; D gene: -; J gene: TRBJ2-7; CDR3 DNA: TGCGCCAGCAGCCAAGATCGGACTCCCTCCTACGAGCAGTACTTC; CDR3 protein: CASSQDRTPSYEQYF
V gene: TRBV4-1; clone size: -; D gene: -; J gene: TRBJ2-7; CDR3 DNA: TGCGCCAGCAGCCATTTGACGGGGGCGCTTTACGAGCAGTACTTC; CDR3 protein: CASSHLTGALYEQYF
V gene: TRBV12-3/TRBV12-4; clone size: few; D gene: TRBD1; J gene: TRBJ1-3; CDR3 DNA: TGTGCCAGCAGCCCCTGGACAGGGATCGGAAACACCATATATTTT; CDR3 protein: CASSPWTGIGNTIYF
V gene: TRBV7-8; clone size: -; D gene: -; J gene: TRBJ2-7; CDR3 DNA: TGTGCCAGCAGCCCCGAGGGCCGGCGGCAGTACTTC; CDR3 protein: CASSPEGRRQYF
V gene: TRBV9; clone size: -; D gene: -; J gene: TRBJ2-3; CDR3 DNA: TGTGCCAGCAGCGCCGGAGGGACCCTGAGGGATACGCAGTATTTT; CDR3 protein: CASSAGGTLRDTQYF
V gene: TRBV5-1; clone size: -; D gene: -; J gene: TRBJ2-3; CDR3 DNA: TGCGCCAGCAGCCAAGAACAGACATACACAGATACGCAGTATTTT; CDR3 protein: CASSQEQTYTDTQYF
V gene: TRBV11-2; clone size: -; D gene: TRBD1; J gene: TRBJ2-3; CDR3 DNA: TGTGCCAGCAGCTTTAGTAGGACAGGGAGAATCGCAGATACGCAGTATTTT; CDR3 protein: CASSFSRTGRIADTQYF
V gene: TRBV29-1; clone size: many; D gene: -; J gene: TRBJ2-1; CDR3 DNA: TGCAGCGTTGCCGAGCAGGGCAATGAGCAGTTCTTC; CDR3 protein: CSVAEQGNEQFF
V gene: TRBV7-9; clone size: few; D gene: -; J gene: TRBJ2-3; CDR3 DNA: TGTGCCAGCAGCTTAGTATCGGTGACCACAGATACGCAGTATTTT; CDR3 protein: CASSLVSVTTDTQYF
V gene: TRBV7-7; clone size: few; D gene: -; J gene: TRBJ2-7; CDR3 DNA: TGTGCCAGCAGCTTAGGAGGGGCGGGCGAGCAGTACTTC; CDR3 protein: CASSLGGAGEQYF
V gene: TRBV5-1; clone size: few; D gene: -; J gene: TRBJ2-7; CDR3 DNA: TGCGCCAGCAGCTTGTCCAGGGGCCTGGGCGAGCAGTACTTC; CDR3 protein: CASSLSRGLGEQYF
V gene: TRBV11-2; clone size: -; D gene: -; J gene: TRBJ2-7; CDR3 DNA: TGTGCCAGCAGCTTATACTTCCACGAGCAGTACTTC; CDR3 protein: CASSLYFHEQYF
V gene: TRBV12-3/TRBV12-4; clone size: many; D gene: TRBD1; J gene: TRBJ1-2; CDR3 DNA: TGTGCCAGCAGTCCCGGACAGGGTTTGGTCTATGGCTACACCTTC; CDR3 protein: CASSPGQGLVYGYTF
V gene: TRBV12-3/TRBV12-4; clone size: few; D gene: TRBD1; J gene: TRBJ1-2; CDR3 DNA: TGTGCCAGCAGTTCGCCTTACAGGGGGGGGAACTATGGCTACACCTTC; CDR3 protein: CASSSPYRGGNYGYTF
V gene: TRBV12-3/TRBV12-4; clone size: medium-sized; D gene: -; J gene: TRBJ2-7; CDR3 DNA: TGTGCCAGCAGTTCAGACTACGAGCAGTACTTC; CDR3 protein: CASSSDYEQYF
V gene: TRBV7-9; clone size: -; D gene: TRBD1; J gene: TRBJ1-1; CDR3 DNA: TGTGCCAGCAGCCCCTGGGAAGGGGGCGACACTGAAGCTTTCTTT; CDR3 protein: CASSPWEGGDTEAFF
V gene: TRBV6-5; clone size: -; D gene: -; J gene: TRBJ2-1; CDR3 DNA: TGTGCCAGCAGTTACTCAACTAGGGGAAACAATGAGCAGTTCTTC; CDR3 protein: CASSYSTRGNNEQFF
V gene: TRBV24-1; clone size: -; D gene: -; J gene: TRBJ2-5; CDR3 DNA: TGTGCCACCAGTGACCACGGTCTAGTAGTGGAGACCCAGTACTTC; CDR3 protein: CATSDHGLVVETQYF
V gene: TRBV7-3; clone size: many; D gene: TRBD1; J gene: TRBJ2-2; CDR3 DNA: TGTGCCAGCAGCTTAGGTGGACAGGGCAACACCGGGGAGCTGTTTTTT; CDR3 protein: CASSLGGQGNTGELFF
V gene: TRBV5-1; clone size: few; D gene: -; J gene: TRBJ1-1; CDR3 DNA: TGCGCCAGCAGCTTGACACGACTTGCCAGGCGTGGTGAAGCTTTCTTT; CDR3 protein: CASSLTRLARRGEAFF
V gene: TRBV6-2/TRBV6-3; clone size: -; D gene: -; J gene: TRBJ1-2; CDR3 DNA: TGTGCCAGCAGTTACAGGCGAAATGGCTACACCTTC; CDR3 protein: CASSYRRNGYTF
V gene: TRBV4-1; clone size: many; D gene: -; J gene: TRBJ2-1; CDR3 DNA: TGCGCCAGCAGCCCACAGCCGGGGGCGAAAGACAATGAGCAGTTCTTC; CDR3 protein: CASSPQPGAKDNEQFF
V gene: TRBV20-1; clone size: -; D gene: TRBD1; J gene: TRBJ2-3; CDR3 DNA: TGCAGTGCTAGAGGGAGGGACAGGGGTTACACAGATACGCAGTATTTT; CDR3 protein: CSARGRDRGYTDTQYF
V gene: TRBV7-2; clone size: few; D gene: -; J gene: TRBJ1-5; CDR3 DNA: TGTGCCAGCAGCTTACAGGCATATAGCAATCAGCCCCAGCATTTT; CDR3 protein: CASSLQAYSNQPQHF
V gene: TRBV12-3/TRBV12-4; clone size: -; D gene: -; J gene: TRBJ1-2; CDR3 DNA: TGTGCCAGCAGACCTGATCTAGACTATGGCTACACCTTC; CDR3 protein: CASRPDLDYGYTF
V gene: TRBV20-1; clone size: few; D gene: -; J gene: TRBJ2-1; CDR3 DNA: TGCAGTGCTAGAAAGCGAACTTACAATGAGCAGTTCTTC; CDR3 protein: CSARKRTYNEQFF
V gene: TRBV12-3/TRBV12-4; clone size: -; D gene: -; J gene: TRBJ2-1; CDR3 DNA: TGTGCCAGCAGGCCAGAGGGTAACCGCTACAATGAGCAGTTCTTC; CDR3 protein: CASRPEGNRYNEQFF
V gene: TRBV15; clone size: -; D gene: -; J gene: TRBJ1-1; CDR3 DNA: TGTGCCACCAGCAGCCCGGGGGCCTACGGGACTGAAGCTTTCTTT; CDR3 protein: CATSSPGAYGTEAFF
V gene: TRBV7-8; clone size: -; D gene: -; J gene: TRBJ1-1; CDR3 DNA: TGTGCCAGCACCTTAAGGGGTACCGACACTGAAGCTTTCTTT; CDR3 protein: CASTLRGTDTEAFF
V gene: TRBV10-3; clone size: -; D gene: TRBD2; J gene: TRBJ2-5; CDR3 DNA: TGTGCCATCAGTGGAGGGACTAGCGGGGGAGCGTACCAAGAGACCCAGTACTTC; CDR3 protein: CAISGGTSGGAYQETQYF
V gene: TRBV20-1; clone size: -; D gene: -; J gene: TRBJ1-2; CDR3 DNA: TGCAGTGCATGGGACACCCTGGGTGGCTATGGCTACACCTTC; CDR3 protein: CSAWDTLGGYGYTF
V gene: TRBV13; clone size: few; D gene: -; J gene: TRBJ2-7; CDR3 DNA: TGTGCCAGCAGCTTAGGCCTCGGGGTCTCCTACGAGCAGTACTTC; CDR3 protein: CASSLGLGVSYEQYF
V gene: TRBV6-5; clone size: -; D gene: -; J gene: TRBJ1-5; CDR3 DNA: TGTGCCAGCAGGCGGGACAAAAATAGCAATCAGCCCCAGCATTTT; CDR3 protein: CASRRDKNSNQPQHF
V gene: TRBV20-1; clone size: few; D gene: -; J gene: TRBJ2-7; CDR3 DNA: TGCAGTGCTAGAGTACGCGGGACAGAGACCTACGAGCAGTACTTC; CDR3 protein: CSARVRGTETYEQYF
V gene: TRBV7-9; clone size: few; D gene: TRBD1; J gene: TRBJ2-7; CDR3 DNA: TGTGCCAGCAGCCCCCACGGACAGGGCAACGAGCAGTACTTC; CDR3 protein: CASSPHGQGNEQYF
V gene: TRBV10-3; clone size: many; D gene: -; J gene: TRBJ2-5; CDR3 DNA: TGTGCCATCAGTGAGTCGCAGGCTGGGGAGACCCAGTACTTC; CDR3 protein: CAISESQAGETQYF
V gene: TRBV20-1; clone size: few; D gene: -; J gene: TRBJ2-7; CDR3 DNA: TGCAGTGCTAGAACTGCGAGTAGCCTGAACTACGAGCAGTACTTC; CDR3 protein: CSARTASSLNYEQYF
V gene: TRBV9; clone size: many; D gene: TRBD1; J gene: TRBJ2-7; CDR3 DNA: TGTGCCAGCAGTAGACAGGGGCTAGTCTACGAGCAGTACTTC; CDR3 protein: CASSRQGLVYEQYF
V gene: TRBV7-9; clone size: few; D gene: TRBD2; J gene: TRBJ2-2; CDR3 DNA: TGTGCCAGCAGGGGGACTAGCCACACCGGGGAGCTGTTTTTT; CDR3 protein: CASRGTSHTGELFF
V gene: TRBV12-3/TRBV12-4; clone size: -; D gene: TRBD1; J gene: TRBJ1-1; CDR3 DNA: TGTGCCAGCAGTAGGGACAGCGTGAACACTGAAGCTTTCTTT; CDR3 protein: CASSRDSVNTEAFF
V gene: TRBV3-1; clone size: few; D gene: -; J gene: TRBJ1-5; CDR3 DNA: TGTGCCAGCAGCCAGGCGGGACGGGAGAATCAGCCCCAGCATTTT; CDR3 protein: CASSQAGRENQPQHF
V gene: TRBV20-1; clone size: -; D gene: -; J gene: TRBJ2-2; CDR3 DNA: TGCAGTGCGACCGCCGTGGGTCGTCCCGGGGAGCTGTTTTTT; CDR3 protein: CSATAVGRPGELFF
V gene: TRBV3-1; clone size: many; D gene: -; J gene: TRBJ2-1; CDR3 DNA: TGTGCCAGCAGCCGGGGAGGGGGCAAGTTCTTC; CDR3 protein: CASSRGGGKFF
V gene: TRBV27; clone size: -; D gene: TRBD1; J gene: TRBJ2-7; CDR3 DNA: TGTGCCAGCAGTTTACTCGGACAGGGAAGTAACGAGCAGTACTTC; CDR3 protein: CASSLLGQGSNEQYF
V gene: TRBV7-6; clone size: few; D gene: -; J gene: TRBJ1-1; CDR3 DNA: TGTGCCAGCAGCTCTTGGACAGACGAACGGGAAGCTTTCTTT; CDR3 protein: CASSSWTDEREAFF
V gene: TRBV3-1; clone size: -; D gene: -; J gene: TRBJ1-1; CDR3 DNA: TGTGCCAGCAGCCAAATAACAGGCCGTGAAGCTTTCTTT; CDR3 protein: CASSQITGREAFF
V gene: TRBV7-8; clone size: few; D gene: TRBD2; J gene: TRBJ2-3; CDR3 DNA: TGTGCCAGCAGCTTAGATTCGGCGGGGGGAACGGATACGCAGTATTTT; CDR3 protein: CASSLDSAGGTDTQYF
V gene: TRBV7-8; clone size: -; D gene: -; J gene: TRBJ1-5; CDR3 DNA: TGTGCCAGCAGCTTAGGGTCCCGCAATCAGCCCCAGCATTTT; CDR3 protein: CASSLGSRNQPQHF
V gene: TRBV20-1; clone size: few; D gene: TRBD1; J gene: TRBJ1-5; CDR3 DNA: TGCAGTGCCTGGACAGGGGGCAGTCAGCCCCAGCATTTT; CDR3 protein: CSAWTGGSQPQHF
V gene: TRBV5-1; clone size: -; D gene: -; J gene: TRBJ1-4; CDR3 DNA: TGCGCCAGCAGCTCCGGTTGGGATGAAAAACTGTTTTTT; CDR3 protein: CASSSGWDEKLFF
V gene: TRBV9; clone size: few; D gene: -; J gene: TRBJ2-5; CDR3 DNA: TGTGCCAGCAGCGTAGGGGATGGGGGAGAGACCCAGTACTTC; CDR3 protein: CASSVGDGGETQYF
V gene: TRBV20-1; clone size: once; D gene: TRBD1; J gene: TRBJ2-3; CDR3 DNA: TGCAGTGCGCGTCCCTTAAGACAGGGAACAAATACGCAGTATTTT; CDR3 protein: CSARPLRQGTNTQYF
V gene: TRBV4-1; clone size: few; D gene: -; J gene: TRBJ2-3; CDR3 DNA: TGCGCCAGCAGCCAAGCGGGGGACACAGATACGCAGTATTTT; CDR3 protein: CASSQAGDTDTQYF
V gene: TRBV9; clone size: -; D gene: TRBD1; J gene: TRBJ2-1; CDR3 DNA: TGTGCCAGCAGCGGCGCAACAGGGGTTACCTACAATGAGCAGTTCTTC; CDR3 protein: CASSGATGVTYNEQFF
V gene: TRBV4-2; clone size: few; D gene: -; J gene: TRBJ2-3; CDR3 DNA: TGTGCCAGCAGCCAAGTAGGCCCAGATACGCAGTATTTT; CDR3 protein: CASSQVGPDTQYF
V gene: TRBV11-3; clone size: few; D gene: TRBD1; J gene: TRBJ2-3; CDR3 DNA: TGTGCCAGCGGGACAGGACAGGGTGCAGATACGCAGTATTTT; CDR3 protein: CASGTGQGADTQYF
V gene: TRBV3-1; clone size: few; D gene: -; J gene: TRBJ2-1; CDR3 DNA: TGTGCCAGCAGCCCCCGGGGTCCAGAGCAGTTCTTC; CDR3 protein: CASSPRGPEQFF
V gene: TRBV12-3/TRBV12-4; clone size: many; D gene: -; J gene: TRBJ1-2; CDR3 DNA: TGTGCCAGCAGTTTACAGGGAGGCTATGGCTACACCTTC; CDR3 protein: CASSLQGGYGYTF